This TCR beta chain was captured in a study of blood T cell repertoires in COVID-19. As processed by the authors: From reference gene primer amplification, estimates of nucleated cell counts were derived. The data were produced by immunoSEQ multiplex PCR, yet TCRdb's version contains in-frame clones alone and is incomplete. Clone size and V and J calls were adopted from that table, with D and trimming inferred from the DNA. The sample shows around 230,000 clones, roughly 83% of them seen only once. The CDR3 is made up of 12 amino acids. J was trimmed by 4 bases and V by 8 bases; bases with no gene match: 2. From germline, CDR1 is MNHGY and CDR2 SVAAGI. This clone was counted a single time.

The chain combines TRBV6-9 with TRBJ2-7; 10 bases map to TRBD1. Sequencing was done on a sample of peripheral blood. The TCR comes from a woman aged 70-85 years with active or convalescent COVID-19. The CDR3 is CASPGQGYEQYF. CDR3 nucleotides: TGTGCCAGCCCGGGACAGGGGTACGAGCAGTACTTC.